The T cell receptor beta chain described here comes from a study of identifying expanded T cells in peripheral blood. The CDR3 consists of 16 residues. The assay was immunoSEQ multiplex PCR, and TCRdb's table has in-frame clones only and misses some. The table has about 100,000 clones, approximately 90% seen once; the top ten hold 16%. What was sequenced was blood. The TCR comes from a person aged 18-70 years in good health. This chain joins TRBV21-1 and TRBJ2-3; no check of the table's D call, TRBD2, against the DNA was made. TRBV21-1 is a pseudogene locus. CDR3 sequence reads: CASSNPRGGTADTQYF. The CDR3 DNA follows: TGTGCCAGCAGCAATCCTCGGGGGGGCACTGCAGATACGCAGTATTTT.